The clone carrying this T cell receptor (beta chain) appeared a few times. Its antigen is as yet unknown. The sample is drawn from a study of cytomegalovirus exposure and HLA in healthy donors. Overall study findings and caveats: Testing in vitro showed a few CMV-associated chains specific for CMV antigens.

It was with 60 Vbeta and 13 Jbeta primers that the PCR ran. Sequenced by immunoSEQ multiplex PCR; TCRdb stores in-frame clones only, minus some. The profile covers 160,000 or so clones, with 70% to 80% appearing a single time and about 1.3% taken by the ten largest. After removal of 6 bases from V and 15 bases from J, the junction contained 16 bases not matched to a gene. The CDR3 is made up of 15 amino acids. Germline CDR1 reads MNHEY; CDR2 reads SVGAGI. Sequenced: PBMCs. The chain recombines TRBV6-5 with TRBJ2-1, with 11 bases fitting TRBD2. The clonotype was recovered from a male donor in good health and CMV-seronegative. CDR3 nucleotide sequence: TGTGCCAGCAGCCCCCGGGTGGGTAGCGGGAGGGCCGTGTTCTTC. Translating gives CASSPRVGSGRAVFF.